The present entry profiles one TCR beta chain with its context. This sample is part of a study of T cells expressing NK-cell markers. The V gene's germline CDR1 is SGHVS and CDR2 FNYEAQ. The CDR3 sequence is 15 residues long. TCRdb reprocessed the 5' RACE reads; each CDR3 protein has one entry and no DNA is given. The sample totals approximately 150,000 distinct CDR3 sequences. This clonotype was obtained from a man aged 18 to 29 in good health. The sequencing sample was made of blood T cells: a sorted CD56 or NKG2C T cell subset, CD4+ or CD8+ T cells, or bulk PBMC T cells (not recorded which). The chain recombines TRBV7-6 with TRBJ2-1. This CDR3 is CASSLKGGSYNEQFF.